The present T cell receptor (beta chain) was sequenced within a study of cytotoxic CD8 clonotypes in ibrutinib-treated CLL. CDR1 SGHDN and CDR2 FVKESK come from the germline V gene. The germline V and J ends were trimmed by 0 bases and 1 base, with 7 bases remaining between them. The CDR3 contains 15 residues. Measured with immunoSEQ multiplex PCR; TCRdb has only the in-frame clones, and not every one. The table lists around 25,000 clones, about 75% of them singletons. V and J are TRBV14 and TRBJ1-5; D may be TRBD1 (5 bases). The input for sequencing was PBMCs, taken after 24 months of ibrutinib treatment. The receptor was derived from a human donor with chronic lymphocytic leukemia. The CDR3 loop is CASSQDRGSNQPQHF. The CDR3 DNA is TGTGCCAGCAGCCAAGATAGGGGAAGCAATCAGCCCCAGCATTTT.